The 31 T cell receptor beta chains in this list originate from one sample, sequenced in a study of CD8 T cells in ankylosing spondylitis. The study's findings and limits: A TCR beta motif of 7 to 9 highly homologous variants seemed to mark ankylosing spondylitis blood.

Their antigens remain unidentified. One entry per CDR3 protein results from TCRdb running MiXCR on the 5' RACE reads. The table lists about 800,000 distinct CDR3 sequences, roughly 10% of them singletons, with 0.51% in the top ten. Sequences were obtained from blood, either unsorted or a sorted T cell fraction (not recorded which). All receptors derive from a male donor with ankylosing spondylitis.

This clonotype occurred a few times. The rearrangement links TRBV10-1 to TRBJ2-7; D tentatively fits TRBD1 or TRBD2 (6 bases each). From germline, CDR1 is WNHNN and CDR2 SYGVQD (reference sequence). CDR3 size: 18 residues. Trimming shortened V by 0 bases and J by 1 base, and 19 bases separated the two germline ends. In nucleotides, the CDR3 is TGCGCCAGCAGTGAGTCGGCTATAGGGGGGATTAGGTCCTACGAGCAGTACTTC. This encodes CASSESAIGGIRSYEQYF.

The chain uses TRBV18 and TRBJ2-5; no clear D. Germline CDR1 reads KGHSH; CDR2 reads LQKENI. Between the trimmed V and J ends, which lost 2 bases and 5 bases, there was a span of 6 bases. This CDR3 comprises 12 residues. The CDR3 coding sequence is TGTGCCAGCTCACCAGAAGCGGAGACCCAGTACTTC. Amino acid sequence: CASSPEAETQYF.

This clonotype was seen a handful of times. The chain couples TRBV7-9 to TRBJ2-3; D remains ambiguous. Per the germline V gene, CDR1 is SEHNR and CDR2 is FQNEAQ (reference sequence). Trimming removed 0 bases from V and 5 bases from J, with 6 bases in between. This CDR3 spans 13 amino acids. As DNA, the CDR3 is TGTGCCAGCAGCTTAGCAGGGCAAGATACGCAGTATTTT. Protein product: CASSLAGQDTQYF.

This clonotype was counted a few times. The rearrangement uses TRBV20-1 and TRBJ2-1; D may correspond to TRBD1 or TRBD2 (5 bases each). Germline assignment: CDR1 DFQATT and CDR2 SNEGSKA (reference sequence). V was pared by 0 bases and J by 5 bases, with 23 bases between. The CDR3 is 18 residues long. CDR3 bases: TGCAGTGCTAGAGATTTCGGGGCCCCATATCCGCCCCACAATGAGCAGTTCTTC. Protein sequence: CSARDFGAPYPPHNEQFF.

This clonotype occurred once. The chain employs TRBV6-2 or TRBV6-3 and TRBJ2-7, with D hard to call. The CDR3 is 12 amino acids. With 5 bases removed from V and 6 bases from J, the gap between germline ends came to 11 bases. Germline lookup yields CDR1 MNHEY and CDR2 SVGEGT. CDR3: CASSRPASEQYF. DNA for the CDR3: TGTGCCAGCAGTCGACCTGCCTCCGAGCAGTACTTC.

This clonotype was seen a handful of times. The genes are TRBV4-3 and TRBJ1-3; no definite D call. This CDR3 spans 15 amino acids. V dropped 0 bases and J dropped 2 bases, with 8 bases sitting between them. In germline, CDR1 is LGHNA, CDR2 YSLEER. Here the CDR3 reads CASSQDRLPGNTIYF. CDR3 nucleotide sequence: TGCGCCAGCAGCCAAGATCGGTTACCTGGAAACACCATATATTTT.

In its sample, this clonotype was seen many times. CDR3 region: CASSGRTDTQYF. The CDR3 bases are TGCGCCAGCAGTGGACGCACAGATACGCAGTATTTT. The V gene is TRBV10-1, the J gene TRBJ2-3; D not resolved. The CDR3 contains 12 residues. V was pared by 4 bases and J by 1 base, with 3 bases between. Germline CDR1 and CDR2: WNHNN and SYGVQD (reference sequence).

This chain connects TRBV20-1 to TRBJ2-7; D not certain. Looked up from germline, CDR1 is DFQATT and CDR2 is SNEGSKA (reference sequence). V was cut by 1 base and J by 0 bases, with 7 bases left in between. This CDR3 has 13 amino acids. In DNA, the CDR3 is TGCAGTGCTAGAGGTACTACCTCCTACGAGCAGTACTTC. This encodes CSARGTTSYEQYF.

Only a few counts were recorded for this clonotype. The genes are TRBV6-2 or TRBV6-3 and TRBJ2-7; 8 positions agree with TRBD2. This CDR3 has 15 amino acids. The germline V gene has CDR1 MNHEY and CDR2 SVGEGT. V dropped 4 bases and J dropped 4; count of bases not matched to a gene: 9. The CDR3, as DNA: TGTGCCAGCAGTTTTCCAGCGGGAGTCAGATACGAGCAGTACTTC. It translates to CASSFPAGVRYEQYF.

This clonotype was seen a handful of times. This chain joins TRBV6-1 and TRBJ1-1; the match to TRBD1 covers 9 bases. CDR3 length: 14 amino acids. The germline gives CDR1 MNHNS, CDR2 SASEGT. The V gene end was trimmed by 5 bases and the J gene end by 4 bases; junction bases not matched to a gene: 5. CDR3 sequence: CASSRQGVSTEAFF. CDR3 nucleotide sequence: TGTGCCAGCAGTCGACAGGGGGTTTCCACTGAAGCTTTCTTT.

This clonotype was picked up a small number of times. V and J are TRBV11-2 and TRBJ2-1; D might be TRBD1 (5 bases). Germline V gene lookup returns CDR1 SGHAT and CDR2 FQNNGV. The CDR3 is 15 amino acids. Between the trimmed V and J ends, which lost 5 bases and 7 bases, there was a span of 18 bases. The CDR3, as DNA: TGTGCCAGCAGCCCTTACATCAGGGTTACGAATGAGCAGTTCTTC. Encoded protein: CASSPYIRVTNEQFF.

This clonotype was counted between two and nine times. This chain joins TRBV24-1 and TRBJ2-2; D perhaps matches TRBD2 (5 bases). Trimming cost V 5 bases and J 6 bases, with 18 bases left between them. The length of the CDR3 is 16 residues. Looked up from germline, CDR1 is KGHDR and CDR2 is SFDVKD. CDR3 DNA sequence: TGTGCCACCAGTGGGCCGACAAAAGCGAGGGCCGGGGAGCTGTTTTTT. The encoded protein is CATSGPTKARAGELFF.

V is TRBV5-1 and J is TRBJ2-7, with 9 bases matching TRBD1. The CDR3 length is 14 residues. Germline V gene sequence: CDR1 SGHRS, CDR2 YFSETQ. The V gene end was trimmed by 4 bases and the J gene end by 3 bases; junction bases not matched to a gene: 5. The CDR3 region is CASSGTGFNYEQYF. The CDR3 DNA is TGCGCCAGCAGCGGGACAGGGTTCAACTACGAGCAGTACTTC.

This chain joins TRBV6-5 and TRBJ1-1; D might be TRBD1 (5 bases). Looked up from germline, CDR1 is MNHEY and CDR2 is SVGAGI. The CDR3 extends over 15 amino acids. The V end was cut by 0 bases, the J end by 5 bases, with 13 bases between. CDR3 loop: CASSYSGFGGTEAFF. The CDR3 region has the DNA TGTGCCAGCAGTTACTCGGGGTTTGGGGGTACTGAAGCTTTCTTT.

This clonotype showed up many times. The rearrangement links TRBV5-1 to TRBJ2-3; D remains unclear. Trimming left V 3 bases short and J 5 bases short, with 7 bases between. Germline CDR1 reads SGHRS; CDR2 reads YFSETQ. CDR3 length equals 12 residues. CDR3 region: CASSSTGDTQYF. The CDR3 DNA is TGCGCCAGCAGCTCGACCGGAGATACGCAGTATTTT.

This clonotype turned up a few times. The chain recombines TRBV2 with TRBJ1-1, with a possible D match to TRBD1 (6 bases). Germline assignment: CDR1 SNHLY and CDR2 FYNNEI. Trimming stripped 6 bases from V and 0 bases from J, with 11 bases between. The length of the CDR3 is 14 residues. CDR3 protein: CASRGQHMNTEAFF. The CDR3 region has the DNA TGTGCCAGCAGAGGACAGCACATGAACACTGAAGCTTTCTTT. The full variable domain, in which reference TRBV2 and TRBJ1-1 provide the parts outside the CDR3, is EPEVTQTPSHQVTQMGQEVILRCVPISNHLYFYWYRQILGQKVEFLVSFYNNEISEKSEIFDDQFSVERPDGSNFTLKIRSTKLEDSAMYFCASRGQHMNTEAFFGQGTRLTVV.

This chain connects TRBV5-5 to TRBJ1-1; D remains unclear. Germline values: CDR1 SGHKS, CDR2 YYEKEE (reference sequence). The CDR3 extends over 15 amino acids. V gave up 1 base and J gave up 0 bases, with 10 bases separating them. The CDR3: CASSLSVWMNTEAFF. Here the CDR3 DNA reads TGTGCCAGCAGCTTGTCGGTTTGGATGAACACTGAAGCTTTCTTT.

This clonotype showed up just a few times. V usage is TRBV5-1 and J usage is TRBJ2-7, with 8 bases fitting TRBD2. This CDR3 is 15 amino acids long. J lost 4 bases, V lost 3 bases, and 9 bases had no gene match. Germline CDR1 reads SGHRS; CDR2 reads YFSETQ. This CDR3 is CASSSLSGGGYEQYF. CDR3 sequence (DNA): TGCGCCAGCAGCTCCCTTTCGGGAGGGGGATACGAGCAGTACTTC. The full variable domain, its missing parts supplied by reference TRBV5-1 and TRBJ2-7, is KAGVTQTPRYLIKTRGQQVTLSCSPISGHRSVSWYQQTPGQGLQFLFEYFSETQRNKGNFPGRFSGRQFSNSRSEMNVSTLELGDSALYLCASSSLSGGGYEQYFGPGTRLTVT.

This clonotype was seen a handful of times. The gene calls are TRBV4-2 and TRBJ1-2, with D possibly matching TRBD1 (5 bases). The ends were cut back, 0 bases at V and 3 bases at J, with 14 bases in the middle. CDR3 size: 16 residues. Germline V gives CDR1 LGHNA, CDR2 YNFKEQ. The CDR3 region has the DNA TGTGCCAGCAGCCAAGATCGGGGATGGACATACTATGGCTACACCTTC. Protein sequence: CASSQDRGWTYYGYTF.

V is TRBV5-1 and J is TRBJ2-6; 7 nucleotides match TRBD1. CDR1 is SGHRS, CDR2 YFSETQ, per germline. Germline trimming cut 4 bases from V and 0 bases from J; bases unmatched to any gene: 4. The CDR3 contains 16 residues. In DNA, the CDR3 is TGCGCCAGCAGCGGGGGACAGTTCTCTGGGGCCAACGTCCTGACTTTC. Protein product: CASSGGQFSGANVLTF.

This clonotype was seen a few times. The chain has TRBV4-2 and TRBJ2-1; 9 bases are a match to TRBD2. The CDR3 runs 17 residues. V shed 5 bases, J shed 0 bases, and the junction held 8 bases outside the gene matches. Germline V gene data show CDR1 as LGHNA and CDR2 as YNFKEQ. CDR3 amino acids: CASSGARTSDSYNEQFF. The CDR3 coding sequence is TGTGCCAGCAGCGGTGCAAGGACTAGCGACTCCTACAATGAGCAGTTCTTC.

This clonotype has at least ten counts. The chain links TRBV6-1 to TRBJ2-7, with 7 bases matching TRBD1. V lost 5 bases and J lost 0; bases outside the gene matches: 4. Germline V gene data show CDR1 as MNHNS and CDR2 as SASEGT. The CDR3 sequence is 14 residues long. The CDR3 region has the DNA TGTGCCAGCAGTCGGACAGGTTTCTCCTACGAGCAGTACTTC. Its protein is CASSRTGFSYEQYF.

The chain joins TRBV29-1 to TRBJ1-2; unclear D gene. The CDR3 has 12 residues. CDR1 is SQVTM and CDR2 is ANQGSEA in the germline V gene. Trimming left V 6 bases short and J 2 bases short, with 10 bases between. In nucleotides, the CDR3 is TGCAGCGTGGAGGACGAGAACTATGGCTACACCTTC. It specifies CSVEDENYGYTF. Complete variable domain (other parts from reference TRBV29-1 and TRBJ1-2): SAVISQKPSRDICQRGTSLTIQCQVDSQVTMMFWYRQQPGQSLTLIATANQGSEATYESGFVIDKFPISRPNLTFSTLTVSNMSPEDSSIYLCSVEDENYGYTFGSGTRLTVV.

This clonotype has only a few counts. This sequence joins TRBV20-1 and TRBJ2-1, with D hard to call. The V end was cut by 8 bases, the J end by 3 bases, with 14 bases between. The CDR3 totals 13 residues. CDR1 and CDR2 from the germline V gene are DFQATT and SNEGSKA (reference sequence). Written as DNA, the CDR3 is TGCAGTATTACCCGCCCTTTCTACAATGAGCAGTTCTTC. Its translation is CSITRPFYNEQFF.

The chain has TRBV10-3 and TRBJ2-7; the match to TRBD1 covers 10 bases. The V gene end was trimmed by 4 bases and the J gene end by 5 bases; junction bases not matched to a gene: 8. The CDR3 contains 15 residues. Germline CDR1 reads ENHRY; CDR2 reads SYGVKD. CDR3 residues: CAISAPDRGLDEQYF. Written as DNA, the CDR3 is TGTGCCATCAGTGCCCCCGACAGGGGGCTTGACGAGCAGTACTTC.

V is TRBV20-1 and J is TRBJ2-7, with 15 bases identical to TRBD2. This CDR3 has 17 amino acids. Germline V gene data show CDR1 as DFQATT and CDR2 as SNEGSKA (reference sequence). V lost 6 bases, J lost 3 bases, and 12 bases stayed unmatched. The CDR3 DNA is TGCAGTGCCCCCCCCGGGACTAGCGGGGGGTCAGGCTACGAGCAGTACTTC. This gives the protein CSAPPGTSGGSGYEQYF.

This clonotype was found a few times. The chain links TRBV10-3 to TRBJ2-7; D is perhaps TRBD2 (5 bases). The CDR3 loop spans 15 amino acids. From germline, CDR1 is ENHRY and CDR2 SYGVKD. V lost 5 bases and J lost 0, with 14 bases in between. CDR3 sequence reads: CAISRTGSASYEQYF. In nucleotides, the CDR3 is TGTGCCATCAGTAGGACGGGATCGGCCTCCTACGAGCAGTACTTC.

The chain joins TRBV4-3 to TRBJ1-1; perhaps TRBD1 as D (6 bases). The CDR3 has 13 residues. Germline V gene sequence: CDR1 LGHNA, CDR2 YSLEER. Trimming left V 6 bases short and J 3 bases short, with 11 bases between. The CDR3 loop reads CASRYREDTEAFF. CDR3 nucleotide sequence: TGCGCCAGCAGATACAGGGAGGACACTGAAGCTTTCTTT.

This clonotype was detected only once. The chain couples TRBV5-1 to TRBJ2-7, with TRBD1 as a possible D gene (6 bases). V was trimmed by 4 bases and J by 12 bases, leaving 26 bases between them. Germline CDR1 SGHRS, CDR2 YFSETQ. The CDR3 spans 15 residues. The CDR3 loop reads CASSQKTGNDLPPYF. CDR3 nucleotide sequence: TGCGCCAGCAGCCAAAAAACAGGGAACGACCTACCCCCGTACTTC.

In this sample, this clonotype turned up a few times. This chain links TRBV9 with TRBJ2-1; TRBD1 might be the D (5 bases). CDR1 and CDR2 (germline): SGDLS, YYNGEE. The germline V and J ends were trimmed by 0 bases and 7 bases, with 8 bases remaining between them. This CDR3 contains 13 residues. The CDR3 DNA sequence: TGTGCCAGCAGCGTAGCCCGGACAAATGAGCAGTTCTTC. Its protein product is CASSVARTNEQFF.

This clonotype was found many times. The chain joins TRBV6-5 to TRBJ1-1; D not resolved. This CDR3 is built from 13 residues. The germline V and J ends were trimmed by 2 bases and 1 base, with 5 bases remaining between them. Germline V lookup: CDR1 MNHEY, CDR2 SVGAGI. CDR3 nucleotides: TGTGCCAGCAGTTACGGGAGGAACACTGAAGCTTTCTTT. Its protein is CASSYGRNTEAFF.